This T cell receptor (beta chain) came from a study of blood T cell repertoires in COVID-19. Turning to the study itself: There were acute and convalescent COVID-19 samples, and they came from the United States, Italy and Spain. From T cells, B-cell-depleted T cells, or PBMCs came the material, which was cDNA or gDNA.

As processed by the authors: From reference gene primer amplification, estimates of nucleated cell counts were derived. The data were produced by immunoSEQ multiplex PCR, yet TCRdb's version contains in-frame clones alone and is incomplete. The D gene and trimming were derived from the DNA, and the V and J assignments and clone size from that table. The profile covers some 300,000 clones, with around 90% appearing a single time and over 5.5% taken by the ten largest. While infection was still active, Seattle patients were enrolled and then followed longitudinally. V gave up 4 bases and J gave up 2 bases, with 11 bases separating them. This CDR3 has 14 residues. CDR1 and CDR2 (germline): ENHRY, SYGVKD. This clone appeared a single time.

The V and J genes are TRBV10-3 and TRBJ1-2, with D possibly being TRBD1 (5 bases). The TCR comes from a woman aged 45-65 years with COVID-19, enrolled during active disease. The sequencing sample was made of peripheral blood. CDR3 region: CAISALTGNYGYTF. CDR3 DNA sequence: TGTGCCATCAGTGCTCTTACAGGCAACTATGGCTACACCTTC.